One and the same sample provided the 32 T cell receptor beta chains below, sequenced in a study of blood T cells in healthy people across ages (dated by TCRdb to between 2015 and 2017). The protocol used for the library was 5' RACE. The sequencer was an Illumina HiSeq 2500. A second PCR of roughly 7 to 12 cycles was run with a J-beta primer mix and a sample-barcoded 5' primer. The public reads were reanalyzed by TCRdb: fastp trimming at Q25, MiXCR alignment, in-frame beta chains only. Entries are consolidated by CDR3 protein sequence, retaining the most common genes and DNA. The sample includes about 1.6 million distinct CDR3 sequences, with roughly 30% observed a single time. The ten largest clones take up approximately 10% of the sample. Sequencing input: blood. All receptors derive from a woman aged 30 to 39 in good health.

Many counts were recorded for this clonotype. The rearrangement uses TRBV9 and TRBJ2-3; D is undetermined. V lost 2 bases and J lost 5, with 6 bases in between. The CDR3 runs 12 residues. In germline, CDR1 is SGDLS, CDR2 YYNGEE. In nucleotides, the CDR3 is TGTGCCAGCAGCGTCGGCGGAGATACGCAGTATTTT. Translating gives CASSVGGDTQYF.

This clonotype was observed a few times. The chain couples TRBV21-1 to TRBJ2-3; TRBD2 is the table's D call, not checked against the DNA. TRBV21-1 is a known pseudogene. CDR3 size: 18 residues. CDR3 bases: TGTGCCAGCAGCAAAGGAGGTAGCGGGAGGGCCGGCACAGATACGCAGTATTTT. It yields the protein CASSKGGSGRAGTDTQYF.

This clonotype was observed a handful of times. This chain joins TRBV2 and TRBJ2-5; 9 bases align to TRBD1. The germline CDR1 and CDR2 sequences are SNHLY and FYNNEI. This CDR3 has 14 residues. V gave up 5 bases and J gave up 5 bases; unmatched junction bases: 6. The CDR3 is CASSKQGARETQYF. The DNA of the CDR3 is TGTGCCAGCAGTAAACAGGGGGCGAGGGAGACCCAGTACTTC.

About this clonotype: One base away lies a much larger clone, so this may be a sequencing read error. The rearrangement joins TRBV13 to TRBJ2-5, with no clear D. The J call may be in error: the DNA end matches TRBJ2-7 better. Germline-derived CDR1 and CDR2 are PRHDT and FYEKMQ (reference sequence). The CDR3 spans 14 residues. The DNA of the CDR3 is TGTGCCAGCAGCTCCACTGAGGAGTTTGGCGAGCAGTACTTC. Protein sequence: CASSSTEEFGEQYF.

This chain joins TRBV5-6 and TRBJ2-1; D might be TRBD2 (6 bases). Germline V CDR1 and CDR2: SGHDT, YYEEEE. Trimming cost V 2 bases and J 3 bases, with 12 bases left between them. This CDR3 has 15 amino acids. The CDR3 protein is CASSFNFGSYNEQFF. DNA of the CDR3: TGTGCCAGCAGCTTTAATTTCGGGAGCTACAATGAGCAGTTCTTC. The full variable domain, its missing parts supplied by reference TRBV5-6 and TRBJ2-1, is DAGVTQSPTHLIKTRGQQVTLRCSPKSGHDTVSWYQQALGQGPQFIFQYYEEEERQRGNFPDRFSGHQFPNYSSELNVNALLLGDSALYLCASSFNFGSYNEQFFGPGTRLTVL.

The chain has TRBV15 and TRBJ2-5; no clear D. The DNA end lines up better with TRBJ2-7; the J call may be wrong. The germline V gene has CDR1 LNHNV and CDR2 YYDKDF (reference sequence). The CDR3 length is 12 residues. CDR3 sequence reads: CATSRVNGEQYF. Here the CDR3 DNA reads TGTGCCACCAGCAGGGTCAACGGCGAGCAGTACTTC.

The chain is built from TRBV20-1 and TRBJ2-2; TRBD2 aligns across 8 bases. This CDR3 has 16 residues. V lost 3 bases, J lost 4 bases, and 10 bases stayed unmatched. Per germline, CDR1 DFQATT and CDR2 SNEGSKA (reference sequence). CDR3 bases: TGCAGTGCTAGGTCGGGGGGGGGCTTCATCACCGGGGAGCTGTTTTTT. Protein sequence: CSARSGGGFITGELFF.

This clonotype was detected only a few times. The chain links TRBV2 to TRBJ2-5; 7 bases are shared with TRBD2. The J segment lost 6 bases and the V segment lost 0 bases, leaving 1 base of the junction unmatched. CDR3 length: 13 residues. Germline CDR1 reads SNHLY; CDR2 reads FYNNEI. DNA of the CDR3: TGTGCCAGCAGTGAAGCGGGGGGGAAGACCCAGTACTTC. Its translation is CASSEAGGKTQYF. Based on the CDR3 plus reference TRBV2 and TRBJ2-5, the full variable domain is EPEVTQTPSHQVTQMGQEVILRCVPISNHLYFYWYRQILGQKVEFLVSFYNNEISEKSEIFDDQFSVERPDGSNFTLKIRSTKLEDSAMYFCASSEAGGKTQYFGPGTRLLVL.

On this clonotype: The junction does not match germline at one end; this may be a read error. V usage is TRBV20-1 and J usage is TRBJ1-4; tentative D call: TRBD1 (6 bases). The CDR3 is 14 residues long. Germline loops: CDR1 DFQATT, CDR2 SNEGSKA (reference sequence). CDR3 nucleotide sequence: TGCAGTGCTAGAGGAGGGACAAGCAATGAAAAACTGTTCTTT. Its protein is CSARGGTSNEKLFF.

This chain joins TRBV28 and TRBJ2-1; D is ambiguous. The CDR3 covers 12 residues. V dropped 10 bases and J dropped 8 bases, with 15 bases sitting between them. Germline values: CDR1 MDHEN, CDR2 SYDVKM. CDR3 amino acids: CANRRSLDEQFF. The CDR3 DNA is TGTGCCAACAGACGTTCCCTTGATGAGCAGTTCTTC.

The V and J genes are TRBV20-1 and TRBJ1-1, with D possibly TRBD1 on 6 matching bases. CDR3 length: 16 amino acids. Trimming removed 0 bases at V and 1 base at J, with 15 bases between. CDR1 and CDR2 from the germline V gene are DFQATT and SNEGSKA (reference sequence). DNA for the CDR3: TGCAGTGCTAGAGATTTCAGGAGAGGGGGGAACACTGAAGCTTTCTTT. It codes for CSARDFRRGGNTEAFF.

This clonotype was seen repeatedly, ten times or more. The chain has TRBV5-1 and TRBJ2-7; 12 bases are a match to TRBD1. Germline CDR1 and CDR2: SGHRS and YFSETQ. The J segment lost 7 bases and the V segment lost 4 bases, leaving 15 bases of the junction unmatched. This CDR3 contains 17 residues. The CDR3 is CASSQQPQGQGAVEQYF. CDR3 nucleotides: TGCGCCAGCAGCCAACAACCCCAGGGACAGGGGGCGGTTGAGCAGTACTTC.

In regard to this clonotype: At one end, the junction sequence differs from germline, possibly due to a read error. V usage is TRBV6-6 and J usage is TRBJ1-4; D remains unclear. Germline V CDR1 and CDR2: MNHNY, SVGAGI (reference sequence). This CDR3 region has 15 residues. CDR3 coding DNA: TGTGCCAGCAGTTTATCTGTGGCCCTTCGTGAAACACTGTTTTTT. It codes for CASSLSVALRETLFF.

This clonotype was observed a few times. The chain has TRBV11-1 and TRBJ2-1; D assignment may be TRBD1 or TRBD2 (5 bases each). The CDR3 covers 14 residues. Trimming pared 1 base from V and 8 bases from J, leaving 12 bases between. CDR1 and CDR2 (germline): SGHAT, FQDESV (reference sequence). The CDR3 protein is CASSLGPRGDEQFF. The CDR3 nucleotides are TGTGCCAGCAGCTTAGGTCCTCGGGGCGATGAGCAGTTCTTC.

V gene TRBV20-1 combines with J gene TRBJ1-5; 10 bases map to TRBD1. Germline V gene data show CDR1 as DFQATT and CDR2 as SNEGSKA (reference sequence). This CDR3 is 14 amino acids long. With V trimmed by 7 bases and J by 5 bases, 8 bases remained unmatched. The CDR3 sequence is CSVTRDRGYQPQHF. The CDR3 DNA follows: TGCAGTGTTACCCGGGACAGGGGCTATCAGCCCCAGCATTTT.

The chain recombines TRBV30 with TRBJ2-7; a possible D gene is TRBD2 (6 bases). Germline loops: CDR1 GTSNPN, CDR2 SVGIG (reference sequence). The CDR3 length is 11 residues. Trimming took off 3 bases at V and 7 bases at J, with 10 bases between the two ends. This CDR3 reads CAWSGLAEQYF. CDR3 in DNA: TGTGCCTGGAGCGGGCTAGCGGAGCAGTACTTC.

This clonotype showed up just a few times. Here the CDR3 DNA reads TGCAGTGCTAGAGTAGGCGGGGGGGGGACCCAGTACTTC. This codes for CSARVGGGGTQYF. The chain has TRBV20-1 and TRBJ2-4, with 9 positions matching TRBD2. The better agreement between TRBJ2-5 and the DNA end casts doubt on the J call. This CDR3 has 13 amino acids. The germline V gene has CDR1 DFQATT and CDR2 SNEGSKA (reference sequence).

The chain links TRBV10-2 to TRBJ1-5; D possibly corresponds to TRBD1 (5 bases). The CDR3 is made up of 16 amino acids. Germline V lookup: CDR1 WSHSY, CDR2 SAAADI. Trimming left V 3 bases short and J 1 base short, with 13 bases between. The CDR3 is CASSEVPRGSNQPQHF. CDR3 DNA sequence: TGCGCCAGCAGTGAAGTGCCCCGGGGGAGCAATCAGCCCCAGCATTTT.

This clonotype was counted only a few times. The rearrangement links TRBV6-5 to TRBJ2-5; possibly TRBD1 for D (5 bases). Germline V gene data show CDR1 as MNHEY and CDR2 as SVGAGI. This CDR3 is 14 amino acids long. V was clipped by 4 bases and J by 2 bases, with 11 bases between them. CDR3 sequence: CASSFRAKQETQYF. In nucleotides, the CDR3 is TGTGCCAGCAGTTTCAGGGCCAAACAAGAGACCCAGTACTTC.

This clonotype was detected only a few times. This sequence joins TRBV20-1 and TRBJ1-2; D gene unclear. This CDR3 spans 15 amino acids. Between the trimmed V and J ends, which lost 1 base and 0 bases, there was a span of 12 bases. Germline CDR1 reads DFQATT; CDR2 reads SNEGSKA (reference sequence). This chain's CDR3 is CSARGTVEANYGYTF. Written as DNA, the CDR3 is TGCAGTGCTAGAGGTACAGTCGAGGCTAACTATGGCTACACCTTC.

In this sample, this clonotype turned up many times. This sequence joins TRBV12-3 or TRBV12-4 and TRBJ1-5; a possible D gene is TRBD1 (6 bases). The CDR3 loop spans 13 amino acids. The V end was cut by 5 bases, the J end by 7 bases, with 12 bases between. The CDR3 DNA is TGTGCCAGCAGTCCCGCCAGGGGACAGCCCCAGCATTTT. This translates into CASSPARGQPQHF.

V and J are TRBV3-1 and TRBJ2-7; D not certain. This CDR3 is built from 14 residues. V was clipped by 0 bases and J by 2 bases, with 8 bases between them. Germline V gene lookup returns CDR1 LGHDT and CDR2 YNNKEL (reference sequence). The CDR3 spells CASSQDGVTYEQYF. Here the CDR3 DNA reads TGTGCCAGCAGCCAAGATGGAGTTACCTACGAGCAGTACTTC.

The CDR3 DNA sequence: TGTGCCACGCTAGCGGGAAGGGGGACAGATACGCAGTATTTT. It translates to CATLAGRGTDTQYF. The V and J genes are TRBV15 and TRBJ2-3; 9 bases line up with TRBD2. This CDR3 has 14 amino acids. CDR1 is LNHNV, CDR2 YYDKDF, per germline (reference sequence). V was clipped by 9 bases and J by 3 bases; unmatched bases: 7.

The chain has TRBV2 and TRBJ2-2; the match to TRBD2 covers 7 bases. CDR3 length: 16 residues. Germline V lookup: CDR1 SNHLY, CDR2 FYNNEI. The ends lost 8 bases at V and 1 base at J; junction bases unmatched: 10. CDR3 residues: CASFRGTKQNTGELFF. The DNA of the CDR3 is TGTGCCAGCTTCCGAGGGACTAAGCAGAACACCGGGGAGCTGTTTTTT.

This clonotype appeared many times. This chain joins TRBV29-1 and TRBJ2-7; D unclear. Trimming shortened V by 4 bases and J by 2 bases, and 9 bases separated the two germline ends. Germline V gives CDR1 SQVTM, CDR2 ANQGSEA. There are 12 residues in the CDR3. As DNA, the CDR3 is TGCAGCGTTGTTTCCTACCCCTACGAGCAGTACTTC. It encodes CSVVSYPYEQYF.

This clonotype was detected only once. The chain joins TRBV2 to TRBJ2-3, with D perhaps matching TRBD1 (5 bases). The V and J ends lost 5 bases and 2 bases respectively, with 14 bases between them. Germline V gene sequence: CDR1 SNHLY, CDR2 FYNNEI. CDR3 length: 15 residues. In DNA, the CDR3 is TGTGCCAGCAGTCCACGACAGTTATACACAGATACGCAGTATTTT. Protein: CASSPRQLYTDTQYF.

This chain uses TRBV3-1 with TRBJ1-1; possibly TRBD1 for D (5 bases). The CDR3 sequence is 14 residues long. The ends were cut back, 0 bases at V and 8 bases at J, with 13 bases in the middle. Germline V lookup: CDR1 LGHDT, CDR2 YNNKEL (reference sequence). CDR3 in DNA: TGTGCCAGCAGCCAAGAAAGGGGTCGGGTGGAAGCTTTCTTT. The encoded protein is CASSQERGRVEAFF.

This clonotype was recorded a few times. An end of the junction does not agree with germline; a read error may underlie this. This chain uses TRBV5-5 with TRBJ1-2, with 9 bases fitting TRBD1. CDR3 length: 14 residues. Germline assignment: CDR1 SGHKS and CDR2 YYEKEE (reference sequence). CDR3 nucleotides: TGTGCCGGCAGCTCCGGACAGGGGAAACATGGCTACACCTTC. Protein product: CAGSSGQGKHGYTF.

V is TRBV7-9 and J is TRBJ1-2; 7 positions agree with TRBD1. This CDR3 has 14 amino acids. Germline CDR1 is SEHNR and CDR2 is FQNEAQ (reference sequence). Trimming at V came to 5 bases and at J to 3 bases, leaving 6 bases not matched to a gene. Written as DNA, the CDR3 is TGTGCCAGCAGCGTGACAGGGAAATACTATGGCTACACCTTC. Its translation is CASSVTGKYYGYTF.

This clonotype was observed a few times. The chain is built from TRBV6-5 and TRBJ2-1; TRBD2 aligns across 12 bases. V lost 5 bases, J lost 6 bases, and 8 bases stayed unmatched. CDR1 and CDR2 (germline): MNHEY, SVGAGI. This CDR3 spans 16 amino acids. The CDR3 sequence: CASSPRLAGVGNEQFF. CDR3 DNA: TGTGCCAGCAGTCCCCGACTAGCGGGAGTGGGCAATGAGCAGTTCTTC.

This sequence joins TRBV5-1 and TRBJ1-4; 8 bases align to TRBD1. Trimming removed 3 bases from V and 2 bases from J; junction bases left unmatched: 3. This CDR3 comprises 15 residues. Germline assignment: CDR1 SGHRS and CDR2 YFSETQ. The CDR3 loop reads CASSWNRGTNEKLFF. In DNA form, the CDR3 reads TGCGCCAGCAGCTGGAACAGGGGGACTAATGAAAAACTGTTTTTT.

This clonotype has a handful of counts. This chain links TRBV27 with TRBJ2-7; TRBD1 is a possible D gene (5 bases). The V and J ends lost 3 bases and 7 bases respectively, with 13 bases between them. This CDR3 region has 13 residues. Germline CDR1 MNHEY, CDR2 SMNVEV (reference sequence). CDR3 amino acids: CASSFSVGQEQYF. In nucleotides, the CDR3 is TGTGCCAGCAGTTTCTCCGTGGGGCAAGAGCAGTACTTC.